This entry features one T cell receptor (beta chain) sequence. The antigen it recognizes is unknown. Base qualities are not provided; no much larger clone lies one nucleotide away. As encoded in the germline V gene, CDR1 is SGHRS while CDR2 is YFSETQ. V is clipped by 0 bases and J by 5 bases, and the sequence between their germline boundaries is 9 bases long. The CDR3 has 14 amino acids, counting the end cysteine and phenylalanine. CDR3 DNA only is kept here, 42 bases in frame from base 1. The cohort comprised 710 or so healthy bone marrow donors. At the time of sampling, every cohort member was nominally healthy, though immune exposures that went unrecorded were likely present. The donor tested CMV seropositive and was one of the 289 seropositive cohort members. Every donor gave a peripheral blood sample, and the peripheral blood mononuclear cells from that sample were used for TCR beta sequencing. Genomic DNA extraction from the blood cell samples was performed with the Qiagen DNeasy Blood Extraction Kit.

This sample was included in a study of cytomegalovirus exposure and HLA in healthy donors (TCRdb year 2017). In the study overall: An earlier analysis of around 600 of the donors reported 250 to 300 Gb of sequence data and some 100 million unique TCR beta sequences from roughly 180 million T cells. Among some 400 genotyped donors of the cohort, an average of approximately 200,000 unique TCR beta nucleotide sequences was sequenced per donor, of which about 18% were non-productive. Alongside the repertoire data, information on donor age, sex, ethnicity and CMV serostatus was compiled. To study patterns of TCR occurrence, a later analysis re-analyzed previously published TCR beta repertoires from 700 or so donors and added high-resolution HLA genotyping. An early release that covered 640 HLA-typed donors contained 300 to 350 gigabases of sequencing data and some 87 million unique TCR sequences. HLA typing covered class I and class II loci at four-digit resolution. The study used immunosequencing to profile the T cell repertoires of approximately 630 subjects and linked those repertoires to cytomegalovirus serostatus. The study combined high-throughput TCR immunosequencing, statistical association of individual TCRs with disease status, and machine learning to predict cytomegalovirus infection status. About five DR-DQ haplotypes were treated as single units for association and clustering because of strong linkage in the cohort. A later genetic analysis used genome-wide SNP genotypes for about 60% of the roughly 670 donors, treating that subset as a discovery cohort. Besides the first cohort of 666 subjects, a separate validation cohort made up of 120 or so different subjects was used. The number of donors typed differed by locus, with about 629-630 for A, B, C, DRB1 and DQB1, 522 for DQA1, some 570 for DPA1, and roughly 450 for DPB1. In an earlier analysis of several hundred of the donors, high-throughput TCR beta sequencing was used to judge whether each TCR beta V gene segment behaved as functional or pseudogenic. The study was designed to test whether signatures of past pathogen exposure could be identified by cataloging public T cell receptors. Every repertoire in the discovery cohort had been generated on one and the same sequencing platform. The genetic ancestry cluster associated with self-reported Caucasian donors included 81% of the 398 genotyped donors. The later analysis used no new phenotypic data to find candidate immune exposures, relying instead on TCR beta sequences and their occurrence across donors.

Library generation was performed with the immunoSEQ multiplex PCR assay. For the multiplex PCR, a mixture combining 60 forward primers for TCR Vbeta segments and 13 reverse primers for TCR Jbeta segments was used. Amplification of the CDR3 region of rearranged TCR beta genes was performed with a multiplex PCR assay on genomic DNA. On the Illumina HiSeq System, the amplified TCR beta libraries were sequenced as 87-base-pair reads. For the original study's pipeline: A later analysis counted tens of millions of unique TCR beta chains across the 670 or so repertoires, and 10 million to 12 million of these chains were shared by at least two donors. A nearest-neighbor algorithm error-corrected the raw reads and collapsed the reads into unique sequences, merging closely related sequences to remove PCR and sequencing errors. CDR3 sequences were aligned to IMGT reference sequences to assign V, D and J gene segments. For a sequence to be retained, a match of at least six nucleotides to both a V gene segment and a J gene segment was required. A rearrangement counted as productive if the CDR3 had no stop codons and remained in frame with V and J, and every other rearrangement counted as non-productive. Following IMGT convention, CDR3 was defined as the stretch from the second conserved V-encoded cysteine to the conserved J-encoded phenylalanine. The earlier analysis of more than 450 of the donors excluded sequences that lacked an unambiguous match to a single V gene segment. In an earlier analysis of some 590 of the donors, V segments were called functional above 56.7% productive rearrangements and were called segregating when the between-donor standard deviation exceeded 5%. A statistical classification framework was developed to diagnose cytomegalovirus status using the catalog of TCR beta chain sequences. In a later analysis, V and J genes were assigned by comparing TCR nucleotide sequences against IMGT/GENE-DB human TR gene sequences. Using the TCRdist pipeline, a later analysis assigned CDR3 sequences along with most-parsimonious VDJ recombination scenarios. In a later analysis, each TCR beta chain was defined by its CDR3 amino acid sequence together with its V-gene family, and reads lacking a unique V-gene family were excluded. To address suspected cross-contamination and a sequencing artifact, a later analysis removed roughly 580 highly shared, low-generation-probability nucleotide sequences. In a later analysis, a clonal expansion index for each public chain was calculated from normalized within-repertoire ranks of inferred template counts. In a later analysis, generation probabilities were computed with a VDJ recombination model fitted to out-of-frame rearrangements, and the resulting probabilities were checked against IGoR. A later analysis scored TCR-TCR, TCR-HLA and TCR-CMV co-occurrence with hypergeometric tests, applying a repertoire-size bias correction to TCR pairs. To estimate false discovery rates, a later analysis permuted the HLA or CMV assignments 20 times. In a later analysis, co-occurring TCRs were grouped using DBSCAN, and TCRdist sequence similarity was added for clustering within HLA-allele-positive subsets. Co-occurrence clustering excluded repertoires with fewer than 30,000 or more than 120,000 public chains, plus five with anomalous nucleotide sharing. Held by TCRdb, this immuneACCESS table contains in-frame sequences only and omits some clones. Under half of the omission traces to an unresolved V gene where checked; the cause of the rest is unknown. The V and J calls and clone size come from that table; D and trimming were worked out from the DNA. The sample table lists 150,000 to 170,000 clones, around 79% of them with a count of one. Roughly 8% of the sample is held by the ten biggest clonotypes.

Study-level results and caveats: A further reported finding was that TCR beta sequences accurately predicted the HLA-A and HLA-B alleles for most subjects in the first cohort. Across donors, most TCR sequences were observed very rarely, whereas some public TCRs were present in many individuals. Correlated functional status among segregating V segments might be attributable to linkage disequilibrium, but an unknown experimental factor could not be ruled out. In a later analysis, HLA-associated TCR beta chains were found to be more clonally expanded and to have lower generation probabilities than equally common non-associated chains. Some IMGT-functional V segments, including TRBV6-2 and TRBV6-3, could not be distinguished by the 87-base-pair reads and were therefore excluded. In the study, approximately 160 TCR beta chains were listed as associated with cytomegalovirus. Approximately 18 rarely observed V segments, including chromosome 9 orphons, were excluded from the earlier analysis of just under 600 of the donors because counts were too low. According to a later analysis, parvovirus B19, influenza, CMV and Epstein-Barr virus appeared linked to several top co-occurrence clusters. In an earlier analysis of approximately 590 of the donors, most TCR beta V segments appeared in productive rearrangements about 87% or about 30% of the time, broadly matching IMGT annotations. Because some donors lacked HLA typing at each locus, the association tests relied only on the typed subset. A cluster of highly shared sequence variants was judged likely to represent a technical artifact of the sequencing pipeline. In a later analysis, TCR association rates were found to vary across HLA loci, with the most associated TCRs seen for DRB1 alleles and the fewest for HLA-C alleles. The presence/absence analyses assumed that sequencing depth was roughly uniform across donors, and that assumption may not be true. In a later analysis, 16,951 TCR beta sequences were associated with specific HLA alleles at a false discovery rate of 0.05. In a later analysis, most CMV-associated TCR beta chains were found to appear HLA-restricted, with HLA associations seemingly driven largely by CMV exposure. According to the authors, the approach could potentially be generalized to other disease states and immunological phenotypes. In a later genetic analysis, fewer N-insertions in productive TCRs were reported among donors in an Asian-associated ancestry cluster than the roughly 710-donor mean. Only TCR beta chains were sequenced in this cohort, and the absence of alpha or paired-chain data limited detectable features. In a later genetic analysis, a missense DCLRE1C variant was associated with V-gene and J-gene trimming of TCR beta chains, and the association was replicated in an independent cohort. CMV serostatus was the only immune exposure information available for the cohort. When HLA alleles, especially DR and DQ, strongly co-occurred, attributing TCR associations to individual alleles was difficult. Cytomegalovirus status was reported to be diagnosed by the classifier with high specificity and sensitivity in both the original and validation cohorts. In vitro tests confirmed that three of the cytomegalovirus-associated TCR beta chains recognize cytomegalovirus antigens.

The sequenced sample was PBMCs. The chain is made from TRBV5-1 and TRBJ2-1; the D gene is possibly TRBD1, with 6 bases matching. The receptor was derived from a man aged 25-45 years in good health and CMV-seropositive. The CDR3 protein sequence reads: CASSLGGRDNEQFF. The DNA sequence is given as TGCGCCAGCAGCTTGGGGGGGCGGGACAATGAGCAGTTCTTC.